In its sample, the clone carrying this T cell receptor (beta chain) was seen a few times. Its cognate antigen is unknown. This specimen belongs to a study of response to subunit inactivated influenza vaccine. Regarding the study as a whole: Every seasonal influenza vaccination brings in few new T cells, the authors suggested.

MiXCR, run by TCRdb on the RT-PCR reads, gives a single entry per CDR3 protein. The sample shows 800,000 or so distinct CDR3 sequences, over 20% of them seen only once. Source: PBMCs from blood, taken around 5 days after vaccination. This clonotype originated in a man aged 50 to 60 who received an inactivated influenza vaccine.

For the CDR3, the DNA is TGTGCCAGCAGTCCCCACAGGGGGCGTAATGAAAAACTGTTTTTT. Its protein is CASSPHRGRNEKLFF. The chain employs TRBV27 and TRBJ1-4; 9 bases match TRBD1. Germline V gene sequence: CDR1 MNHEY, CDR2 SMNVEV (reference sequence). V was pared by 5 bases and J by 4 bases, with 5 bases of the junction left unmatched. CDR3 length: 15 amino acids.